A single sample gave rise to the 21 T cell receptor beta chains below, sequenced in a study of immune characterization of retroperitoneal liposarcoma. Using its own MiXCR run on the PCR reads, TCRdb lists one record per CDR3 protein. Among roughly 4,600 distinct CDR3 sequences listed, under 45% were seen once. Sequencing input: tumor tissue. These receptors were collected from a male donor with retroperitoneal liposarcoma.

J is TRBJ1-1 and V is TRBV6-6; TRBD1 matches 8 bases. V gave up 4 bases and J gave up 5 bases; unmatched junction bases: 6. The CDR3 consists of 14 residues. CDR1 is MNHNY, CDR2 SVGAGI, per germline (reference sequence). Written as DNA, the CDR3 is TGTGCCAGCAGTTTCGACAGGGGTGAGACTGAAGCTTTCTTT. It encodes CASSFDRGETEAFF.

The V and J genes are TRBV6-1 and TRBJ2-3; 7 bases line up with TRBD2. This CDR3 has 13 residues. V lost 5 bases, J lost 3 bases, and 2 bases stayed unmatched. Germline V CDR1 and CDR2: MNHNS, SASEGT. CDR3 loop: CASSRGGTDTQYF. CDR3 DNA sequence: TGTGCCAGCAGTAGGGGAGGGACAGATACGCAGTATTTT.

The chain couples TRBV12-3 or TRBV12-4 to TRBJ2-5, with 14 bases lining up with TRBD2. The V gene end was trimmed by 3 bases and the J gene end by 11 bases; junction bases not matched to a gene: 23. This CDR3 spans 20 amino acids. The CDR3 DNA is TGTGCCAGCAGTTTCCTCTCGGGACTAGCGGGAGTAGGATCCTACAATGAGCAGTACTTC. Protein: CASSFLSGLAGVGSYNEQYF.

This clonotype was recorded many times. V is TRBV5-6 and J is TRBJ2-2, with 8 nucleotides matching TRBD1. Germline CDR1 and CDR2: SGHDT and YYEEEE. The CDR3 is made up of 16 amino acids. With V trimmed by 1 base and J by 2 bases, 4 bases remained unmatched. The CDR3 bases are TGTGCCAGCAGCTTGCTAGGACAGGGAAACACCGGGGAGCTGTTTTTT. Its protein is CASSLLGQGNTGELFF.

The chain recombines TRBV6-6 with TRBJ2-1; 9 bases are shared with TRBD2. CDR1 is MNHNY and CDR2 is SVGAGI in the germline V gene (reference sequence). V was pared by 0 bases and J by 9 bases, with 12 bases of the junction left unmatched. The CDR3 consists of 17 residues. CDR3 region: CASSYSWGLAGKTEQFF. The CDR3, as DNA: TGTGCCAGCAGTTACTCGTGGGGGCTAGCGGGGAAGACTGAGCAGTTCTTC.

The table lists this clonotype with a count of one. The rearrangement links TRBV12-5 to TRBJ2-3, with D possibly TRBD1 on 6 matching bases. Trimming pared 6 bases from V and 4 bases from J, leaving 8 bases between. Per the germline V gene, CDR1 is LGHNT and CDR2 is FRNRAP. CDR3 length: 12 residues. CDR3 DNA: TGTGCTAGTGGGACAGGCCCAGATACGCAGTATTTT. Protein product: CASGTGPDTQYF.

This chain links TRBV3-1 with TRBJ2-1, with 9 bases that match TRBD2. There are 20 residues in the CDR3. Germline-derived CDR1 and CDR2 are LGHDT and YNNKEL (reference sequence). Trimming cost V 1 base and J 0 bases; bases outside gene matches: 13. CDR3 loop: CASSQVVLAGLTSSYNEQFF. The CDR3 DNA reads as TGTGCCAGCAGCCAAGTGGTCCTAGCGGGACTTACTAGCTCCTACAATGAGCAGTTCTTC.

Many counts were recorded for this clonotype. The V gene is TRBV6-6, the J gene TRBJ1-6; D gene ambiguous. Germline V gene data show CDR1 as MNHNY and CDR2 as SVGAGI (reference sequence). The length of the CDR3 is 15 residues. V lost 2 bases to trimming and J lost 14 bases, with 19 bases between them. The CDR3 region is CASSYRTAPVLTLHF. In nucleotides, the CDR3 is TGTGCCAGCAGTTACAGGACGGCCCCCGTTCTCACCCTCCACTTT.

V is TRBV27 and J is TRBJ2-5; no definite D call. The CDR3 runs 14 residues. Trimming removed 5 bases at V and 0 bases at J, with 10 bases between. Germline CDR1 and CDR2: MNHEY and SMNVEV (reference sequence). The CDR3 DNA follows: TGTGCCAGCAGTCACGGGTTGTACCAAGAGACCCAGTACTTC. This sequence encodes CASSHGLYQETQYF.

There are many counts of this clonotype. V is TRBV6-1 and J is TRBJ2-1; perhaps TRBD1 as D (7 bases). Germline assignment: CDR1 MNHNS and CDR2 SASEGT. Between the trimmed V and J ends, which lost 5 bases and 10 bases, there was a span of 30 bases. CDR3 length: 18 amino acids. The CDR3 loop reads CASSQSGQALGRRYEQFF. The CDR3 DNA sequence: TGTGCCAGCAGTCAGTCTGGACAGGCCTTGGGGAGGAGGTACGAGCAGTTCTTC.

This clonotype was counted ten times or more. The chain joins TRBV7-2 to TRBJ2-5, with D tentatively TRBD1 (6 bases). The J call may be incorrect, as the DNA end agrees better with TRBJ2-7. Germline V CDR1 and CDR2: SGHTA, FQGNSA. The CDR3 length is 14 residues. CDR3 bases: TGTGCCAGCAGTCGTCTCGGACAGTCCTACGAGCAGTACTTC. Protein sequence: CASSRLGQSYEQYF.

This clonotype was observed a few times. The chain uses TRBV3-1 and TRBJ2-1; TRBD2 matches at 9 bases. The CDR3 loop spans 16 amino acids. The trim removed 0 bases at V and 5 bases at J, leaving 5 bases unmatched. Per germline, CDR1 LGHDT and CDR2 YNNKEL (reference sequence). The CDR3 sequence: CASSQESSGNDNEQFF. In DNA form, the CDR3 reads TGTGCCAGCAGCCAAGAGTCTAGCGGGAATGACAATGAGCAGTTCTTC.

This clonotype was counted at least ten times. V usage is TRBV6-5 and J usage is TRBJ2-5; D is ambiguous. V gave up 2 bases and J gave up 5 bases, with 12 bases separating them. The length of the CDR3 is 14 residues. CDR1 and CDR2 (germline): MNHEY, SVGAGI. CDR3 in amino acids: CASSYGYLGETQYF. CDR3 bases: TGTGCCAGCAGTTACGGATATTTAGGGGAGACCCAGTACTTC.

The CDR3 region is CASSLNVGGGSDTQYF. DNA of the CDR3: TGTGCCAGCAGTTTGAATGTCGGGGGTGGGTCAGATACGCAGTATTTT. The chain couples TRBV27 to TRBJ2-3; a weak D match, TRBD2 (6 bases). CDR3 length: 16 amino acids. Germline V lookup: CDR1 MNHEY, CDR2 SMNVEV (reference sequence). V lost 3 bases and J lost 4, with 17 bases in between.

The chain carries TRBV6-6 and TRBJ2-7, with 13 bases aligning to TRBD2. This CDR3 comprises 17 residues. V lost 5 bases, J lost 2 bases, and 9 bases stayed unmatched. From germline, CDR1 is MNHNY and CDR2 SVGAGI (reference sequence). The CDR3 reads CASSLGLAGDRAYEQYF. CDR3 coding DNA: TGTGCCAGCAGTCTCGGACTAGCGGGAGATAGGGCCTACGAGCAGTACTTC.

In its sample, this clonotype ranks as medium-sized. This sequence joins TRBV6-1 and TRBJ1-3; 10 bases align to TRBD1. The CDR3 consists of 15 residues. The trim removed 7 bases at V and 4 bases at J, leaving 7 bases unmatched. Germline V gene sequence: CDR1 MNHNS, CDR2 SASEGT. The DNA of the CDR3 is TGTGCCAGCACCCGGGGACAGGGGATCGGAAACACCATATATTTT. Translation: CASTRGQGIGNTIYF.

The rearrangement links TRBV7-6 to TRBJ2-1; D assignment may be TRBD1 or TRBD2 (6 bases each). The J call may be faulty, since TRBJ2-7 better matches the DNA end. This CDR3 has 14 amino acids. Germline values: CDR1 SGHVS, CDR2 FNYEAQ. The CDR3 sequence: CASSLEGGCHEQYF. The CDR3 nucleotides are TGTGCCAGCAGCTTAGAGGGGGGCTGCCACGAGCAGTACTTC.

In its sample, this clonotype was seen a few times. V usage is TRBV6-1 and J usage is TRBJ2-1; 7 bases map to TRBD1. The CDR3 has 12 amino acids. The trim removed 9 bases at V and 10 bases at J, leaving 9 bases unmatched. Germline CDR1 and CDR2: MNHNS and SASEGT. CDR3 DNA sequence: TGTGCCAGAATCGGACAGGCCAACGAGCAGTTCTTC. This gives the protein CARIGQANEQFF.

The V gene is TRBV7-2, the J gene TRBJ2-1; 7 bases align to TRBD2. Germline CDR1 SGHTA, CDR2 FQGNSA. The V gene end was trimmed by 1 base and the J gene end by 6 bases; junction bases not matched to a gene: 9. CDR3 length: 16 amino acids. The CDR3 nucleotides are TGTGCCAGCAGCTTAGTCCGGCAGGGAGGGGTCAATGAGCAGTTCTTC. Amino acids: CASSLVRQGGVNEQFF.

The chain has TRBV5-1 and TRBJ2-1; D not resolved. This CDR3 is built from 15 residues. Germline CDR1 SGHRS, CDR2 YFSETQ. The V end was cut by 0 bases, the J end by 0 bases, with 7 bases between. The CDR3, as DNA: TGCGCCAGCAGCTTGGGGGCAGACTCCTACAATGAGCAGTTCTTC. It translates to CASSLGADSYNEQFF.

The chain is built from TRBV7-2 and TRBJ2-3, with 7 bases identical to TRBD1. The CDR3 totals 14 residues. Germline CDR1 is SGHTA and CDR2 is FQGNSA. The V segment lost 2 bases and the J segment 6 bases; nucleotides outside the gene matches: 5. The CDR3 is CASSLIGGWDTQYF. CDR3 DNA sequence: TGTGCCAGCAGCTTAATAGGGGGCTGGGATACGCAGTATTTT. The full variable domain, its missing parts supplied by reference TRBV7-2 and TRBJ2-3, is GAGVSQSPSNKVTEKGKDVELRCDPISGHTALYWYRQSLGQGLEFLIYFQGNSAPDKSGLPSDRFSAERTGGSVSTLTIQRTQQEDSAVYLCASSLIGGWDTQYFGPGTRLTVL.